This T cell receptor (beta chain) was recovered during a study of CD8+CD57+ T cells in acquired aplastic anemia. Looking at the study overall: Each DNA sample taken from sorted CD4+ and CD8+ cells came to about 3.4 ug on average.

TCR beta VDJ and CDR3 were profiled, and genomic DNA was the template. TCRdb fed the reads into MiXCR, producing one record per CDR3 protein. The sample contains hundreds of thousands of distinct CDR3 sequences, around 32% of which appear only once. Germline V gene data show CDR1 as GTSNPN and CDR2 as SVGIG (reference sequence). CDR3 length equals 13 residues. The junction had 2 bases not matched to a gene; V was cut back by 0 bases and J by 4 bases. The authors sequenced patients whose flow cytometry had shown CD8+CD57+ cell expansion. The sequence was obtained from a human donor with aplastic anemia. V and J are TRBV30 and TRBJ1-1; 7 bases line up with TRBD1. Sequencing used sorted CD4+, CD8+, or CD8+CD57+ T cells (not recorded which) from PBMCs. CDR3 DNA: TGTGCCTGGAGTGTACGGGACAGCACTGAAGCTTTCTTT. It encodes CAWSVRDSTEAFF.